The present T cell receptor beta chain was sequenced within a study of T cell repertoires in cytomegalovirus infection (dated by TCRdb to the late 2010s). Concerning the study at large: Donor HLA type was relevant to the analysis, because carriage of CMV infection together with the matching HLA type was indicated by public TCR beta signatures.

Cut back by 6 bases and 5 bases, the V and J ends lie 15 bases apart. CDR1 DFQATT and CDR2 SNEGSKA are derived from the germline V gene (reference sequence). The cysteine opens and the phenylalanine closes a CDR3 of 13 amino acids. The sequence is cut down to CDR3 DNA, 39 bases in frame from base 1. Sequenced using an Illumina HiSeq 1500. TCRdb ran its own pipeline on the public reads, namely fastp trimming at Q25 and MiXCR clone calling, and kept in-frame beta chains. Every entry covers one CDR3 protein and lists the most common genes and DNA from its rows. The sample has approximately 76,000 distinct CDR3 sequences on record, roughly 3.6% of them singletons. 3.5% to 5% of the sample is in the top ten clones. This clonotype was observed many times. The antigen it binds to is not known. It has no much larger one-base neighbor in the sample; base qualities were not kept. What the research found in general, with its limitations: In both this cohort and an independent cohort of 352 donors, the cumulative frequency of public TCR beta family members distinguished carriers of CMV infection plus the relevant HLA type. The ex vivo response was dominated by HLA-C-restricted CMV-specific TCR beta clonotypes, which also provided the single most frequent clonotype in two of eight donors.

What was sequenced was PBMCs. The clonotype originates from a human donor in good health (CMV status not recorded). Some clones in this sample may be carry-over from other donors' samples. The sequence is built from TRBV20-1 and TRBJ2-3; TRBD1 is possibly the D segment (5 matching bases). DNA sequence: TGCAGTGCCCAGGGCAGGGTGGGAGATACGCAGTATTTT. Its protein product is CSAQGRVGDTQYF.